This T cell receptor (beta chain) appears in the sequencing data of a study of T cells after yellow fever vaccination. The ends were cut back, 2 bases at V and 4 bases at J, with 8 bases in the middle. The CDR3 runs to 12 residues. The germline V gene encodes CDR1 SQVTM and CDR2 ANQGSEA. Template-switching 5'RACE yielded the TCR cDNA; a universal primer site and UMIs were added in the process. MiXCR, run by TCRdb on the 5' RACE reads, gives a single entry per CDR3 protein. The sample consists of 250,000 to 400,000 distinct CDR3 sequences, 3.5% to 4.5% of them appearing once. This clonotype was seen a few times.

This specimen consisted of PBMCs, obtained 15 days after the yellow fever booster vaccination. The chain carries TRBV29-1 and TRBJ1-2; D might be TRBD1 (5 bases). The clonotype comes from a man aged 18 to 29 who received the YFV17D yellow fever vaccine. The CDR3 DNA sequence: TGCAGCGTTGAATCCGGGACCTATGGCTACACCTTC. It translates to CSVESGTYGYTF.